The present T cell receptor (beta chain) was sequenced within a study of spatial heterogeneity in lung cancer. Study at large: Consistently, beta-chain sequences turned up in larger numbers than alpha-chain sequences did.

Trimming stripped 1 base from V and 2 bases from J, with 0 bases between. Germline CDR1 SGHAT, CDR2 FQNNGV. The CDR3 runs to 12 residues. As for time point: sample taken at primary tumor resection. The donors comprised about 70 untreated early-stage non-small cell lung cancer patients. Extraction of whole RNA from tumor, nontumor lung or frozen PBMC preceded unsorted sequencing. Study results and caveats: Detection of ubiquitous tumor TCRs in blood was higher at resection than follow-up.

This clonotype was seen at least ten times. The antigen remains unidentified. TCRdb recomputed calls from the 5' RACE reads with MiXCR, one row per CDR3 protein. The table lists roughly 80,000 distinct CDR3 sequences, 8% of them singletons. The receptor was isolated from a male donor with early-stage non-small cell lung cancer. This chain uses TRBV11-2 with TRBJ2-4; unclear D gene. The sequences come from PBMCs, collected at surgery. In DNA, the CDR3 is TGTGCCAGCAGCTTAGCCAAAAACATTCAGTACTTC. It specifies CASSLAKNIQYF.